This T cell receptor beta chain was recovered during a study of OX40 agonist ivuxolimab in advanced cancers. Study-wide points: The 0.1-3.0 mg/kg partial responders had among the lowest clonal expansion.

About this clone: Its antigen is as yet unknown.

Using immunoSEQ multiplex PCR, the repertoire was profiled, and TCRdb retains in-frame clones only, with some absent. The sample has approximately 100,000 clones, around 80% seen once. Germline CDR1 reads LNHDA; CDR2 reads SQIVND (reference sequence). There are 16 residues in the CDR3. V gave up 3 bases and J gave up 0 bases, with 12 bases separating them. The starting material was CD4+ or CD8+ T cells sorted from blood, obtained in a trial of the OX40 agonist ivuxolimab. The receptor was isolated from an adult with an advanced solid tumor such as melanoma, head and neck, liver or kidney cancer. The chain joins TRBV19 to TRBJ1-3; D possibly corresponds to TRBD1 (5 bases). CDR3 in DNA: TGTGCCAGTAGTATCTACGGACACCGCTCTGGAAACACCATATATTTT. Residues: CASSIYGHRSGNTIYF.